The 11 T cell receptor beta chains reported below all come from one sample, sequenced in a study of cytomegalovirus exposure and HLA in healthy donors. Vbeta (60) and Jbeta (13) primers were used in the PCR. Assay used: immunoSEQ multiplex PCR; TCRdb lists only in-frame clones, some missing. This table holds tens of thousands of clones, roughly two thirds found once. The sample was PBMCs. These receptors all come from a man aged 40-49 years in good health and CMV-seropositive.

The chain has TRBV27 and TRBJ2-3; tentative D call: TRBD2 (6 bases). Trimming shortened V by 6 bases and J by 5 bases, and 12 bases separated the two germline ends. This CDR3 has 13 residues. CDR1 MNHEY and CDR2 SMNVEV come from the germline V gene (reference sequence). As DNA, the CDR3 is TGTGCCAGCAGCGGCGGGGCGGGAGATACGCAGTATTTT. Amino acid sequence: CASSGGAGDTQYF.

V usage is TRBV6-6 and J usage is TRBJ2-5; no clear D gene. Trimming left V 5 bases short and J 5 bases short, with 6 bases between. Per the germline V gene, CDR1 is MNHNY and CDR2 is SVGAGI (reference sequence). The CDR3 covers 11 residues. The CDR3 DNA is TGTGCCAGCAGTGTCAGGGAGACCCAGTACTTC. This gives the protein CASSVRETQYF.

The J gene is TRBJ1-1, the V gene TRBV7-9, with TRBD1 matching over 7 bases. CDR1 SEHNR and CDR2 FQNEAQ come from the germline V gene (reference sequence). The CDR3 has 14 residues. Germline trimming cut 4 bases from V and 5 bases from J; bases unmatched to any gene: 7. The CDR3 nucleotides are TGTGCCAGCAGCTCACAGGGGTGGGGTACTGAAGCTTTCTTT. Translated, it gives CASSSQGWGTEAFF.

The chain uses TRBV7-9 and TRBJ2-5; weak D call: TRBD1 (5 bases). CDR3 length: 12 amino acids. Germline V lookup: CDR1 SEHNR, CDR2 FQNEAQ (reference sequence). The V gene lost 6 bases and the J gene lost 9 bases, with 14 bases spanning the gap. The CDR3 sequence: CASSPSLGAQYF. The DNA for the CDR3 is TGTGCCAGCAGTCCGAGTCTAGGGGCCCAGTACTTC. The full variable domain, completed using reference TRBV7-9 and TRBJ2-5, is DTGVSQNPRHKITKRGQNVTFRCDPISEHNRLYWYRQTLGQGPEFLTYFQNEAQLEKSRLLSDRFSAERPKGSFSTLEIQRTEQGDSAMYLCASSPSLGAQYFGPGTRLLVL.

The chain has TRBV30 and TRBJ1-1; D perhaps matches TRBD1 (5 bases). V was trimmed by 6 bases and J by 1 base, leaving 12 bases between them. Germline-derived CDR1 and CDR2 are GTSNPN and SVGIG (reference sequence). This CDR3 spans 13 amino acids. In DNA, the CDR3 is TGTGCCTGTACAGGTGGGTCGAACACTGAAGCTTTCTTT. This codes for CACTGGSNTEAFF.

In this sample, this clone turned up a few times. This CDR3 is CASSLGRENTEAFF. Written as DNA, the CDR3 is TGTGCCAGCAGCTTGGGCAGGGAGAACACTGAAGCTTTCTTT. This chain connects TRBV5-6 to TRBJ1-1, with D perhaps matching TRBD1 (5 bases). CDR3 length: 14 amino acids. CDR1 SGHDT and CDR2 YYEEEE come from the germline V gene. V lost 0 bases and J lost 1, with 7 bases in between.

This clone has just a few counts. The chain is built from TRBV15 and TRBJ2-5, with 7 bases matching TRBD2. The germline V gene has CDR1 LNHNV and CDR2 YYDKDF (reference sequence). This CDR3 is 15 amino acids long. V was clipped by 0 bases and J by 2 bases; unmatched bases: 3. CDR3 sequence reads: CATSRDGGGQETQYF. As DNA, the CDR3 is TGTGCCACCAGCAGAGATGGGGGGGGGCAAGAGACCCAGTACTTC.

The chain has TRBV7-3 and TRBJ2-6, with 7 bases that match TRBD1. The length of the CDR3 is 17 residues. Trimming at V came to 5 bases and at J to 4 bases, leaving 11 bases not matched to a gene. Germline loops: CDR1 SGHTA, CDR2 FQGTGA. The CDR3 sequence is CASSPQPTGTGANVLTF. The CDR3 DNA reads as TGTGCCAGCAGCCCCCAACCGACAGGGACCGGGGCCAACGTCCTGACTTTC.

The genes are TRBV5-1 and TRBJ1-1; TRBD1 aligns across 8 bases. J lost 3 bases, V lost 4 bases, and 8 bases had no gene match. The CDR3 is 15 residues long. Looked up from germline, CDR1 is SGHRS and CDR2 is YFSETQ. CDR3 DNA: TGCGCCAGCAGCCTGGACAGGGTGGGATACACTGAAGCTTTCTTT. This codes for CASSLDRVGYTEAFF.

This clone was recorded only once. The chain joins TRBV29-1 to TRBJ1-2, with D perhaps TRBD1 (6 bases). Germline CDR1 SQVTM, CDR2 ANQGSEA. The CDR3 covers 15 residues. Trimming left V 0 bases short and J 4 bases short, with 15 bases between. The CDR3 nucleotides read TGCAGCGTTGAAGACGCGGGGGCAGCCTCCTATGGCTACACCTTC. Translation: CSVEDAGAASYGYTF.

This clone was counted only a few times. The chain carries TRBV30 and TRBJ2-7; D gene ambiguous. V was pared by 1 base and J by 5 bases, with 18 bases between. Germline V gives CDR1 GTSNPN, CDR2 SVGIG (reference sequence). This CDR3 contains 15 residues. This CDR3 reads CAWSAILGTIHEQYF. Written as DNA, the CDR3 is TGTGCCTGGAGTGCCATACTTGGTACCATCCACGAGCAGTACTTC.